These 32 T cell receptor beta chains came from one sample sequenced in a study of cytomegalovirus exposure and HLA in healthy donors. The PCR employed 60 Vbeta primers together with 13 Jbeta primers. The table came from immunoSEQ multiplex PCR; TCRdb's copy has only in-frame clones and leaves some out. The sample has approximately 150,000 clones, about 80% seen once. Sequenced input: PBMCs. These receptors were obtained from a middle-aged woman in good health and CMV-seronegative.

The chain employs TRBV5-4 and TRBJ2-2, with TRBD1 as a possible D gene (6 bases). Per the germline V gene, CDR1 is SGHNT and CDR2 is YYREEE (reference sequence). This CDR3 comprises 13 residues. Trimming pared 2 bases from V and 7 bases from J, leaving 9 bases between. This chain's CDR3 is CASSLNRDGELFF. CDR3 nucleotides: TGTGCCAGCAGCTTAAACAGGGACGGGGAGCTGTTTTTT.

This clone is a singleton in its sample. The gene calls are TRBV4-3 and TRBJ2-1, with a tentative D call TRBD1 (5 bases). V lost 0 bases to trimming and J lost 6 bases, with 15 bases between them. This CDR3 spans 16 amino acids. CDR1 is LGHNA and CDR2 is YSLEER in the germline V gene. The CDR3 coding sequence is TGCGCCAGCAGCCAAGATAGGTCAGGGTCTGGCAATGAGCAGTTCTTC. As protein: CASSQDRSGSGNEQFF.

The chain carries TRBV19 and TRBJ2-6; 9 nucleotides align to TRBD1. This CDR3 has 17 amino acids. Germline values: CDR1 LNHDA, CDR2 SQIVND (reference sequence). Trimming cost V 5 bases and J 4 bases; bases outside gene matches: 9. The CDR3 is CASSPGQGRTGANVLTF. DNA of the CDR3: TGTGCCAGTAGTCCGGGACAGGGAAGGACCGGGGCCAACGTCCTGACTTTC.

This clone was counted once. This sequence joins TRBV27 and TRBJ2-4, with 7 bases matching TRBD2. V lost 2 bases and J lost 12; bases outside the gene matches: 7. The CDR3 extends over 13 amino acids. Germline CDR1 and CDR2: MNHEY and SMNVEV (reference sequence). The chain's CDR3 is CASSLGREGSQYF. The CDR3 DNA sequence: TGTGCCAGCAGTTTAGGCAGGGAGGGCAGTCAGTACTTC.

The chain recombines TRBV28 with TRBJ1-5, with 9 nucleotides matching TRBD1. V lost 6 bases to trimming and J lost 6 bases; unmatched junction nucleotides: 9. CDR1 and CDR2 from the germline V gene are MDHEN and SYDVKM. The CDR3 has 15 amino acids. CDR3 bases: TGTGCCAGCAGCCACAGGACAGGGGCAGGTCAGCCCCAGCATTTT. The encoded protein is CASSHRTGAGQPQHF.

V usage is TRBV5-1 and J usage is TRBJ1-6; D not certain. The V end lost 2 bases, the J end lost 4 bases, and 22 bases lay between the germline ends. Per germline, CDR1 SGHRS and CDR2 YFSETQ. CDR3 size: 19 residues. The CDR3 nucleotides read TGCGCCAGCAGCTTAGGAGGTTTCGCACCGGGAGCTTATAATTCACCCCTCCACTTT. The encoded protein is CASSLGGFAPGAYNSPLHF.

This chain connects TRBV6-5 to TRBJ1-1; the D is unclear. CDR1 and CDR2 from the germline V gene are MNHEY and SVGAGI. The V end was cut by 2 bases, the J end by 3 bases, with 10 bases between. The CDR3 contains 14 residues. The CDR3 protein is CASSYGQQYTEAFF. For the CDR3, the DNA is TGTGCCAGCAGTTACGGGCAGCAATACACTGAAGCTTTCTTT.

This chain connects TRBV7-8 to TRBJ1-4; 8 positions match TRBD1. This CDR3 comprises 12 residues. Looked up from germline, CDR1 is SGHVS and CDR2 is FQNEAQ. V was pared by 4 bases and J by 16 bases, with 8 bases of the junction left unmatched. The CDR3 loop is CASSSQGQAPFF. The CDR3 DNA follows: TGTGCCAGCAGCTCCCAGGGACAGGCACCGTTTTTT.

The chain is built from TRBV7-7 and TRBJ2-1; 13 positions agree with TRBD2. The CDR3 contains 15 residues. Germline values: CDR1 SSHAT, CDR2 FNYEAQ (reference sequence). In DNA form, the CDR3 reads TGTGCTCCGACTAGCGGGAGGATAGGGTACAATGAGCAGTTCTTC. Translated: CAPTSGRIGYNEQFF.

The table lists this clone with a few counts. This chain joins TRBV6-4 and TRBJ2-1; a possible D gene is TRBD1 (6 bases). V was clipped by 6 bases and J by 8 bases, with 20 bases between them. Germline V CDR1 and CDR2: MRHNA, SNTAGT. The CDR3 loop spans 15 amino acids. CDR3 DNA sequence: TGTGCCAGCAGCCCAGGGGAACAGGGAGCCGATGAGCAGTTCTTC. This gives the protein CASSPGEQGADEQFF.

Only one count was recorded for this clone. This chain links TRBV5-1 with TRBJ1-1, with D perhaps matching TRBD1 (5 bases). The CDR3 spans 15 residues. Germline V gene lookup returns CDR1 SGHRS and CDR2 YFSETQ. Trimming removed 3 bases from V and 4 bases from J, with 16 bases in between. CDR3 DNA sequence: TGCGCCAGCAGCTCCGGGCGCGGGGGGAGCACTGAAGCTTTCTTT. This gives the protein CASSSGRGGSTEAFF. The full variable domain, completed using reference TRBV5-1 and TRBJ1-1, is KAGVTQTPRYLIKTRGQQVTLSCSPISGHRSVSWYQQTPGQGLQFLFEYFSETQRNKGNFPGRFSGRQFSNSRSEMNVSTLELGDSALYLCASSSGRGGSTEAFFGQGTRLTVV.

This chain uses TRBV7-9 with TRBJ2-2, with 8 bases aligning to TRBD1. This CDR3 is 14 amino acids long. Germline CDR1 is SEHNR and CDR2 is FQNEAQ (reference sequence). After removal of 8 bases from V and 7 bases from J, the junction contained 9 bases not matched to a gene. The chain's CDR3 is CASFQAGGIGELFF. CDR3 coding DNA: TGTGCCAGCTTCCAGGCAGGGGGCATCGGGGAGCTGTTTTTT.

The chain joins TRBV19 to TRBJ1-4, with D maybe TRBD1 (5 bases). The ends were cut back, 0 bases at V and 0 bases at J, with 14 bases in the middle. Germline loops: CDR1 LNHDA, CDR2 SQIVND (reference sequence). This CDR3 region has 18 residues. CDR3 DNA sequence: TGTGCCAGTAGTATAGATCGCTCAGGGCAGACAACTAATGAAAAACTGTTTTTT. It encodes CASSIDRSGQTTNEKLFF.

The rearrangement joins TRBV9 to TRBJ1-6; 8 bases match TRBD1. V shed 5 bases, J shed 7 bases, and the junction held 2 bases outside the gene matches. CDR1 SGDLS and CDR2 YYNGEE come from the germline V gene. The CDR3 is 13 residues long. The CDR3 DNA reads TGTGCCAGCAGACAGGGGGGGAATTCACCCCTCCACTTT. This codes for CASRQGGNSPLHF. The full variable domain, completed using reference TRBV9 and TRBJ1-6, is DSGVTQTPKHLITATGQRVTLRCSPRSGDLSVYWYQQSLDQGLQFLIQYYNGEERAKGNILERFSAQQFPDLHSELNLSSLELGDSALYFCASRQGGNSPLHFGNGTRLTVT.

V gene TRBV7-8 combines with J gene TRBJ2-1, with 10 bases matching TRBD2. V trimming: 3 bases; J trimming: 7 bases; junction bases outside the gene matches: 6. The CDR3 loop spans 15 amino acids. Germline V gene data show CDR1 as SGHVS and CDR2 as FQNEAQ. CDR3 residues: CASSFTSGIWNEQFF. CDR3 bases: TGTGCCAGCAGCTTCACTAGCGGGATTTGGAATGAGCAGTTCTTC.

This rearrangement joins TRBV28 to TRBJ2-5; a weak D match, TRBD2 (5 bases). With the DNA end fitting TRBJ2-7 better, the J assignment may be wrong. In germline, CDR1 is MDHEN, CDR2 SYDVKM. The CDR3 contains 14 residues. DNA for the CDR3: TGTGCCAGCAGTACTCCCGGGGTCTCCTACGAGCAGTACTTC. Its translation: CASSTPGVSYEQYF.

The V call is TRBV6-5, the J call TRBJ2-1; D perhaps matches TRBD1 (6 bases). Trimming left V 2 bases short and J 14 bases short, with 16 bases between. CDR3 size: 13 residues. CDR1 is MNHEY and CDR2 is SVGAGI in the germline V gene. This CDR3 reads CASSYRPTGYEFF. The CDR3 DNA follows: TGTGCCAGCAGTTACAGGCCGACAGGATATGAGTTCTTC.

This clone showed up just a few times. The chain joins TRBV5-8 to TRBJ1-5; D remains unclear. V lost 0 bases and J lost 4, with 8 bases in between. This CDR3 comprises 14 residues. The germline V gene has CDR1 SGHTS and CDR2 YDEGEE. The CDR3 region has the DNA TGTGCCAGCAGCTTGGGGGGAGCGAATCAGCCCCAGCATTTT. Amino acids: CASSLGGANQPQHF.

CDR3 DNA: TGCAGCGTTGAGGCTAAACGGGACATATATTTT. Its translation is CSVEAKRDIYF. The chain combines TRBV29-1 with TRBJ1-3, with D hard to call. Trimming left V 3 bases short and J 12 bases short, with 12 bases between. Per the germline V gene, CDR1 is SQVTM and CDR2 is ANQGSEA. The CDR3 covers 11 residues. Full variable domain (missing parts from reference TRBV29-1 and TRBJ1-3): SAVISQKPSRDICQRGTSLTIQCQVDSQVTMMFWYRQQPGQSLTLIATANQGSEATYESGFVIDKFPISRPNLTFSTLTVSNMSPEDSSIYLCSVEAKRDIYFGEGSWLTVV.

The chain joins TRBV5-1 to TRBJ1-6; tentative D call: TRBD1 (5 bases). The V gene lost 0 bases and the J gene lost 11 bases, with 9 bases spanning the gap. The CDR3 is 13 amino acids. Germline CDR1 SGHRS, CDR2 YFSETQ. CDR3 sequence: CASSLAAGAPLHF. The CDR3 nucleotides are TGCGCCAGCAGCTTGGCCGCGGGGGCACCCCTCCACTTT.

CDR3 sequence reads: CASSQAPLGGSYEQYF. The CDR3 coding sequence is TGCGCCAGCAGCCAAGCCCCCTTGGGGGGGTCCTACGAGCAGTACTTC. V usage is TRBV4-1 and J usage is TRBJ2-7; TRBD2 agrees at 7 bases. This CDR3 has 16 amino acids. Germline V lookup: CDR1 MGHRA, CDR2 YSYEKL. J was trimmed by 1 base and V by 1 base; bases with no gene match: 7.

The chain carries TRBV9 and TRBJ2-1; tentative D call: TRBD2 (6 bases). V lost 1 base to trimming and J lost 2 bases, with 13 bases between them. The CDR3 spans 16 residues. Germline CDR1 and CDR2: SGDLS and YYNGEE. The DNA of the CDR3 is TGTGCCAGCAGCGTAAAAGGGAGGAGCGCCTACAATGAGCAGTTCTTC. Its protein is CASSVKGRSAYNEQFF.

The chain is built from TRBV27 and TRBJ2-3, with 12 positions matching TRBD2. CDR3 length: 16 residues. J gave up 2 bases and V 6 bases, and 6 bases lay outside the gene matches. Germline lookup yields CDR1 MNHEY and CDR2 SMNVEV (reference sequence). This chain's CDR3 is CASRRLAGAHTDTQYF. CDR3 bases: TGTGCCAGCAGGCGACTAGCGGGGGCCCACACAGATACGCAGTATTTT.

The chain has TRBV28 and TRBJ2-2; 8 nucleotides agree with TRBD1. The ends lost 8 bases at V and 4 bases at J; junction bases unmatched: 6. The CDR3 has 14 residues. Germline CDR1 MDHEN, CDR2 SYDVKM. CDR3 amino acids: CASGSGQVTGELFF. CDR3 coding DNA: TGTGCCAGCGGATCGGGACAGGTCACCGGGGAGCTGTTTTTT. The entire variable domain, with the rest obtained from reference TRBV28 and TRBJ2-2, is as follows: DVKVTQSSRYLVKRTGEKVFLECVQDMDHENMFWYRQDPGLGLRLIYFSYDVKMKEKGDIPEGYSVSREKKERFSLILESASTNQTSMYLCASGSGQVTGELFFGEGSRLTVL.

The J gene is TRBJ2-3, the V gene TRBV11-3; D gene uncertain. Germline V CDR1 and CDR2: SGHNT, YENEEA. This CDR3 is built from 15 residues. V lost 1 base and J 4 bases, leaving 12 bases between the germline ends. CDR3 DNA sequence: TGTGCCAGCAGCTTAGGCGCCCTCCGAGCAGATACGCAGTATTTT. Translation: CASSLGALRADTQYF.

V usage is TRBV5-1 and J usage is TRBJ1-1, with TRBD1 identical over 7 bases. V lost 0 bases, J lost 5 bases, and 7 bases stayed unmatched. This CDR3 contains 15 residues. Germline V gene sequence: CDR1 SGHRS, CDR2 YFSETQ. DNA for the CDR3: TGCGCCAGCAGCTTGGTGACAGGGAAGGGGACTGAAGCTTTCTTT. Amino acid sequence: CASSLVTGKGTEAFF.

The rearrangement joins TRBV11-3 to TRBJ1-2; 7 bases match TRBD1. The CDR3 has 14 residues. The V gene's germline CDR1 is SGHNT and CDR2 YENEEA. The junction had 5 bases not matched to a gene; V was cut back by 5 bases and J by 2 bases. The CDR3 DNA reads TGTGCCAGCAGCCCGATGACAGGGAACTATGGCTACACCTTC. As protein: CASSPMTGNYGYTF.

With regard to this clone: This CDR3 is also generated by other DNA sequences in the sample. The gene calls are TRBV21-1 and TRBJ2-7; TRBD1, the D gene given by the table, was not confirmed from the DNA. TRBV21-1 is described as a pseudogene. This CDR3 spans 15 amino acids. The CDR3 here is CASSNERGPTYEQYF. The CDR3 nucleotides are TGTGCCAGCAGCAATGAAAGGGGGCCTACCTACGAGCAGTACTTC.

Concerning this clone itself: Other DNA sequences within the sample encode an identical CDR3. The chain combines TRBV7-2 with TRBJ2-5; maybe TRBD1 (5 bases). Germline V gene data show CDR1 as SGHTA and CDR2 as FQGNSA. The length of the CDR3 is 13 residues. Between the trimmed V and J ends, which lost 11 bases and 4 bases, there was a span of 17 bases. As DNA, the CDR3 is TGTGCCTCCTGCAAGGGGCACCTAGAGACCCAGTACTTC. Protein: CASCKGHLETQYF.

The table lists this clone with a few counts. V usage is TRBV2 and J usage is TRBJ2-3; 7 bases align to TRBD2. J gave up 4 bases and V 5 bases, and 9 bases lay outside the gene matches. From germline, CDR1 is SNHLY and CDR2 FYNNEI. This CDR3 is built from 15 residues. CDR3 DNA sequence: TGTGCCAGCAGTCCGACTAGCTCGTCTTCAGATACGCAGTATTTT. This gives the protein CASSPTSSSSDTQYF.

The chain joins TRBV28 to TRBJ2-2; 10 bases align to TRBD2. Germline trimming cut 7 bases from V and 5 bases from J; bases unmatched to any gene: 22. This CDR3 has 20 amino acids. Germline lookup yields CDR1 MDHEN and CDR2 SYDVKM. The CDR3 is CASTIWGQAASGRSTGELFF. The CDR3 region has the DNA TGTGCCAGCACTATATGGGGACAGGCAGCTAGCGGGAGAAGTACCGGGGAGCTGTTTTTT. Complete variable domain (other parts from reference TRBV28 and TRBJ2-2): DVKVTQSSRYLVKRTGEKVFLECVQDMDHENMFWYRQDPGLGLRLIYFSYDVKMKEKGDIPEGYSVSREKKERFSLILESASTNQTSMYLCASTIWGQAASGRSTGELFFGEGSRLTVL.

The chain joins TRBV29-1 to TRBJ2-7; the D gene is possibly TRBD1 (6 bases). The length of the CDR3 is 14 residues. V lost 7 bases and J lost 0, with 16 bases in between. The V gene's germline CDR1 is SQVTM and CDR2 ANQGSEA. The CDR3 spells CSAKGHSNSYEQYF. The CDR3 nucleotides are TGCAGCGCTAAGGGACATTCAAACTCCTACGAGCAGTACTTC.